This T cell receptor beta chain was identified during a study of metastatic and nonmetastatic thyroid tumors (dated by TCRdb to 2020 to 2021). In terms of the full investigation: The researchers compared repertoires between peripheral blood samples and tumor or nodule tissue samples from patients with malignant or benign thyroid disease. Results the study describes overall, beyond this receptor: In both blood and tumor samples, TCR beta diversity was reported to be significantly higher in malignant tumors than in benign nodules.

This clone was recorded a few times. Its antigen remains unidentified. Given a much more abundant clone one base away, this may be a read error. The library was prepared using PCR. The sample was run on an Illumina HiSeq 4000. High-throughput sequencing was used to profile the TCR beta-chain CDR3 region of every patient. On the authors' methods: Drawing on CDR3 differences between clinicopathological groups, the researchers built a classifier meant to tell apart patients with distant-metastatic papillary thyroid cancer. To measure repertoire diversity the researchers used the Shannon index, while the Morisita-Horn index served to gauge how similar the tumor and blood repertoires were. The public reads were reanalyzed by TCRdb: fastp trimming at Q25, MiXCR alignment, in-frame beta chains only. The V and J calls reflect TCRdb's pipeline rather than the authors' work. The sample table shows about 90,000 clones, and about 9.1% are seen once. The top ten clonotypes cover roughly 9% of the sample.

Before undergoing thyroid surgery, none of the patients had been given any kind of treatment. Patient clinical samples collected from the early 2010s to the late 2010s were retrospectively analysed using T-cell receptor beta sequencing. Trimming takes 4 bases off V and 4 bases off J; junction bases not matched to a gene: 12. The CDR3 measures 16 amino acids from cysteine to phenylalanine. Only the CDR3 region is kept as DNA, spanning 48 bases read in frame from base 1. The germline V gene sets CDR1 to SGHRS and CDR2 to YFSETQ. The sample consisted of blood. The sequence was obtained from a female donor with papillary thyroid cancer or a benign thyroid nodule (not recorded which). Some clones in this sample may be carry-over from other donors' samples. This chain is built from TRBV5-1 and TRBJ1-2; TRBD1 matches 8 bases in the middle. The CDR3 region reads CASSLLQGGTFYGYTF. Here is the DNA: TGCGCCAGCAGCCTCCTACAGGGGGGCACTTTCTATGGCTACACCTTC.